This TCR beta chain was recorded in a study of T cell responses to AZD1222 COVID-19 vaccine (dated by TCRdb to 2020 to 2023). Notes on the research overall: AZD1222 recipients whose second dose came at about 4 weeks and those whose second dose came at about 12 weeks were combined into one group, since spike-specific TCR depth and breadth did not differ between the two schedules. Trial participants were enrolled by age into 18-55, 56-69 and 70-plus year subgroups, with roughly 150, 30 and 60 TCR-sequenced participants respectively. TCR sequencing was performed for fewer than 250 trial participants, of whom about 210 were given two doses of AZD1222 and around 25 were given two doses of MenACWY control vaccine. Summary of the overall study and its limitations: Because no day 14 peak-response samples were available, repertoires were characterized only after the peak T cell response. Spike-specific TCR breadth and depth rose significantly after two AZD1222 doses compared with day 0 and with MenACWY recipients. Conclusions about previously exposed vaccinees were limited because only a handful of AZD1222 recipients were SARS-CoV-2 seropositive at baseline. In the small 56-69-year group, the increase in depth fell short of significance, most likely because of low power. Participants were mostly white British and included more females than males, and it was suggested by the authors that clonal diversity may have been underestimated. The whole spike protein was spanned by vaccine-associated CD4 TCRs, and dominant responses were seen in regions 160-218 and 743-854. Reportedly, close to half of the unique spike-specific TCRs recognized epitopes lying outside the regions that are mutated in the B.1.351 and B.1.1.7 variants.

The sample's time point label, in plain terms: baseline before first vaccination. Vaccinee samples were obtained from the UK trials COV001 and COV002, which included a single-blind randomized controlled phase 2/3 trial of AZD1222 (ChAdOx1 nCoV-19) in healthy adults. For TCRbeta chain sequencing, PBMC samples from trial participants were taken at day 0 and at day 28 after the second dose. The CDR3 regions of human TCRbeta chains were analyzed by immunosequencing. The authors' analysis ran thus. TCRs in the repertoires were matched against a reference library of SARS-CoV-2-specific TCRs that had been generated with the MIRA antigen-specificity platform. Breadth was defined as the fraction of unique TCRs that were SARS-CoV-2-associated. Depth was defined as the fraction of total T cells that were SARS-CoV-2-associated. Using the MIRA data, each spike-specific TCR was mapped to the spike region that the TCR reacts to and placed in a CD4 or CD8 class. Log10-transformed breadth and depth values were compared by one-way ANOVA with Sidak's multiple comparisons tests. TCRdb stores this immuneACCESS table with in-frame sequences only. Part of the clones is absent; in the studies checked, under half of the shortfall reflects unresolved V genes, and no reason is known for the rest. V, J and clone size are taken as reported in that table, and D and trimming were inferred from the DNA itself. The table for this sample lists more than 60,000 clones; about 85% of them were counted only once. The top ten hold roughly 18% of the sample.

This clone was found a few times. This receptor's antigen is unknown. Base quality data are lacking; no much larger clone is found one base away. The origin of this receptor is an adult in good health. Specimen: peripheral blood, collected on day 0 of AZD1222 vaccination.

CDR3 reads: CASSLLGTPEQYF. The nucleotide sequence is TGTGCCAGCAGCTTGTTGGGGACGCCCGAGCAGTACTTC. The V and J segments used are TRBV5-8 and TRBJ2-7; the D call could be TRBD1 or TRBD2, with each sharing 5 bases. Its CDR3 holds 13 amino acids, cysteine through phenylalanine. Only the CDR3 DNA stays, 39 bases, in frame from base 1. Via the germline V gene, CDR1 is SGHTS and CDR2 YDEGEE. Cut back by 1 base and 6 bases, the V and J ends lie 11 bases apart.